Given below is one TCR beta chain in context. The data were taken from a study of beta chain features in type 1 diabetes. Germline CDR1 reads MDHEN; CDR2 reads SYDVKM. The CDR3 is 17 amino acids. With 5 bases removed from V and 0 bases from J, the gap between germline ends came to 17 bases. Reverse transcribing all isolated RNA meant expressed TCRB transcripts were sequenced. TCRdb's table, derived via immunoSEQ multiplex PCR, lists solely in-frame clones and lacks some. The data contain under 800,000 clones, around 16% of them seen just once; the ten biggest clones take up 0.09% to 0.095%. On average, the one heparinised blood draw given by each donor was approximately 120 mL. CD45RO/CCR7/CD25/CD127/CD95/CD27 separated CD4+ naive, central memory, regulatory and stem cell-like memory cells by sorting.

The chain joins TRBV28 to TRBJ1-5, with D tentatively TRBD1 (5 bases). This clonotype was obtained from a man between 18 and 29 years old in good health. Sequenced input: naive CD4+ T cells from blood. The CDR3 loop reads CASSPPGREYSNQPQHF. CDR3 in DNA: TGTGCCAGCAGTCCCCCAGGGAGGGAGTATAGCAATCAGCCCCAGCATTTT.